The T cell receptor (beta chain) described here comes from a study of blood T cell repertoires in COVID-19. Trimming took 4 bases from V and 8 from J; bases not matched to a gene: 11. Germline loops: CDR1 LGHDT, CDR2 YNNKEL (reference sequence). The CDR3 has 17 amino acids. TCRdb keeps only in-frame clones here, not all; method: immunoSEQ multiplex PCR. The sample shows around 180,000 clones, over 75% of them seen only once. Sequenced sample: peripheral blood. V usage is TRBV3-1 (or the pseudogene TRBV3-2) and J usage is TRBJ1-4; TRBD1 agrees at 12 bases. The source is a human donor with active or convalescent COVID-19. The donor label of this sample is uncertain. DNA of the CDR3: TGTGCCAGCAGCCGAGCCGGGACAGGGGGCCTTGCGGAAAAACTGTTTTTT. Amino acid sequence: CASSRAGTGGLAEKLFF.